A single sample is the source of the 32 T cell receptor beta chains below, sequenced in a study of neoadjuvant anti-PD-1 for oral cavity cancer. The assay was immunoSEQ multiplex PCR, and TCRdb's table has in-frame clones only and misses some. The sample carries tens of thousands of clones, around a quarter recorded once. Time point meaning: after neoadjuvant nivolumab, at surgical resection. The sequencing used tumor tissue, collected after nivolumab (anti-PD-1) treatment. These receptors all come from a person aged 35-79 years with oral cavity squamous cell carcinoma.

This clone has just one count. The CDR3 spells CASSQGGQSAGYTF. Written as DNA, the CDR3 is TGCGCCAGCAGCCAAGGGGGACAGTCAGCTGGCTACACCTTC. The chain has TRBV4-1 and TRBJ1-2; 7 bases map to TRBD1. V lost 1 base, J lost 7 bases, and 6 bases stayed unmatched. The CDR3 contains 14 residues. Per the germline V gene, CDR1 is MGHRA and CDR2 is YSYEKL.

In its sample, this clone is medium-sized. This chain connects TRBV7-6 to TRBJ1-4, with TRBD1 matching 7 bases. Germline CDR1 and CDR2: SGHVS and FNYEAQ. The CDR3 spans 13 residues. V lost 6 bases, J lost 5 bases, and 3 bases stayed unmatched. This CDR3 is CASSPDRNEKLFF. The DNA of the CDR3 is TGTGCCAGCAGTCCGGACAGGAATGAAAAACTGTTTTTT.

The chain recombines TRBV5-1 with TRBJ2-1, with TRBD2 matching 14 bases. There are 14 residues in the CDR3. CDR1 and CDR2 from the germline V gene are SGHRS and YFSETQ. The V gene end was trimmed by 4 bases and the J gene end by 11 bases; junction bases not matched to a gene: 5. The CDR3 reads CASSAGTSGGQQFF. The CDR3 DNA follows: TGCGCCAGCAGCGCGGGGACTAGCGGGGGCCAGCAGTTCTTC.

The table lists this clone with many counts. J is TRBJ1-3 and V is TRBV5-4; tentative D call: TRBD1 (6 bases). Looked up from germline, CDR1 is SGHNT and CDR2 is YYREEE (reference sequence). The CDR3 has 15 residues. Between the trimmed V and J ends, which lost 4 bases and 0 bases, there was a span of 11 bases. The CDR3 nucleotides are TGTGCCAGCAGCACTGGACAGAGCTCTGGAAACACCATATATTTT. The encoded protein is CASSTGQSSGNTIYF.

The chain uses TRBV29-1 and TRBJ2-1, with D possibly being TRBD1 or TRBD2 (5 bases each). In germline, CDR1 is SQVTM, CDR2 ANQGSEA. Trimming removed 4 bases at V and 2 bases at J, with 9 bases between. The CDR3 has 13 residues. CDR3 coding DNA: TGCAGCGTTGGAGGGGATACCTACAATGAGCAGTTCTTC. It translates to CSVGGDTYNEQFF.

This clone came up a few times. CDR3 sequence (DNA): TGTGCCAGCTCACCATCGGCCCAGTCGAGGGGCTATGGCTACACCTTC. It codes for CASSPSAQSRGYGYTF. The genes are TRBV18 and TRBJ1-2; possible D gene TRBD1, 5 bases. The V gene lost 2 bases and the J gene lost 4 bases, with 17 bases spanning the gap. There are 16 residues in the CDR3. Germline CDR1 reads KGHSH; CDR2 reads LQKENI.

J is TRBJ1-2 and V is TRBV15; D is unclear. V dropped 2 bases and J dropped 7 bases, with 17 bases sitting between them. CDR1 LNHNV and CDR2 YYDKDF come from the germline V gene (reference sequence). The CDR3 runs to 15 residues. The CDR3 bases are TGTGCCACCAGCAGATCAATTACGTTGGGTCCTGGCTACACCTTC. Its translation: CATSRSITLGPGYTF.

This chain links TRBV14 with TRBJ2-1; the match to TRBD2 covers 10 bases. The CDR3 has 17 amino acids. CDR1 and CDR2 (germline): SGHDN, FVKESK. With V trimmed by 2 bases and J by 3 bases, 7 bases remained unmatched. This CDR3 is CASSQLLLAGDYNEQFF. As DNA, the CDR3 is TGTGCCAGCAGCCAACTCCTCCTAGCGGGAGACTACAATGAGCAGTTCTTC. Together with reference TRBV14 and TRBJ2-1, the CDR3 gives the full variable domain: EAGVTQFPSHSVIEKGQTVTLRCDPISGHDNLYWYRRVMGKEIKFLLHFVKESKQDESGMPNNRFLAERTGGTYSTLKVQPAELEDSGVYFCASSQLLLAGDYNEQFFGPGTRLTVL.

The rearrangement joins TRBV27 to TRBJ1-4; D gene ambiguous. Trimming stripped 8 bases from V and 8 bases from J, with 12 bases between. The CDR3 totals 12 residues. Germline V lookup: CDR1 MNHEY, CDR2 SMNVEV (reference sequence). CDR3 loop: CASGSREEKLFF. DNA of the CDR3: TGTGCCAGCGGATCAAGGGAGGAAAAACTGTTTTTT.

This clone was counted a few times. The rearrangement joins TRBV7-9 to TRBJ2-1; 14 nucleotides line up with TRBD2. Germline CDR1 reads SEHNR; CDR2 reads FQNEAQ (reference sequence). V was clipped by 4 bases and J by 3 bases; unmatched bases: 8. This CDR3 comprises 18 residues. The CDR3 DNA follows: TGTGCCAGCAGCTACAGGCGGACTAGCGGGAGGAGCTACAATGAGCAGTTCTTC. Translating gives CASSYRRTSGRSYNEQFF.

The CDR3 nucleotides read TGTGCCTGGAGTGCTCTAGCGGGGATCCCCGGGGAGCTGTTTTTT. Translated: CAWSALAGIPGELFF. The chain is built from TRBV30 and TRBJ2-2, with TRBD2 matching 9 bases. This CDR3 comprises 15 residues. The junction had 6 bases not matched to a gene; V was cut back by 1 base and J by 6 bases. CDR1 GTSNPN and CDR2 SVGIG come from the germline V gene (reference sequence).

CDR3: CASSIGLAGSDTQYF. The CDR3 DNA reads as TGTGCCAGTAGTATAGGGCTAGCGGGATCAGATACGCAGTATTTT. The chain uses TRBV19 and TRBJ2-3, with 9 positions matching TRBD2. Germline lookup yields CDR1 LNHDA and CDR2 SQIVND (reference sequence). With 1 base clipped from V and 4 bases from J, the junction kept 3 bases outside the gene matches. CDR3 length: 15 residues.

By share, this clone counts as large. The DNA of the CDR3 is TGTGCCAGCAGCAACCACGCCGGAGTCATGGAGACCCAGTACTTC. It specifies CASSNHAGVMETQYF. The chain uses TRBV6-6 and TRBJ2-5; D remains ambiguous. Germline lookup yields CDR1 MNHNY and CDR2 SVGAGI (reference sequence). This CDR3 contains 15 residues. Trimming removed 6 bases from V and 5 bases from J, with 19 bases in between.

This chain links TRBV29-1 with TRBJ2-1, with no clear D. CDR1 SQVTM and CDR2 ANQGSEA come from the germline V gene. The CDR3 consists of 13 residues. V was pared by 4 bases and J by 0 bases, with 7 bases between. For the CDR3, the DNA is TGCAGCGTTGGCCCCCCCTCCTACAATGAGCAGTTCTTC. Translation: CSVGPPSYNEQFF.

The CDR3 nucleotides are TGTGCAAGTCGCTTATGGGATACGGGACTAGCGGGATACTCCTACAATGAGCAGTTCTTC. Translating it yields CASRLWDTGLAGYSYNEQFF. The chain joins TRBV12-2 to TRBJ2-1; TRBD2 reflects the table's D call only, with no check against the DNA. TRBV12-2 is described as a pseudogene. This CDR3 has 20 residues.

The chain uses TRBV6-4 and TRBJ1-1, with D possibly TRBD1 on 5 matching bases. The CDR3 consists of 13 residues. Trimming took off 5 bases at V and 1 base at J, with 8 bases between the two ends. The germline V gene has CDR1 MRHNA and CDR2 SNTAGT. CDR3 in DNA: TGTGCCAGCAGTTTGACAGAGAACACTGAAGCTTTCTTT. This sequence encodes CASSLTENTEAFF.

This chain uses TRBV7-8 with TRBJ1-2; maybe TRBD1 (6 bases). V shed 3 bases and J shed 4 bases, with 12 bases lying between them. The CDR3 covers 14 residues. CDR1 SGHVS and CDR2 FQNEAQ come from the germline V gene. CDR3 in DNA: TGTGCCAGCAGCTTGCAGGGGATGGGCTATGGCTACACCTTC. The encoded protein is CASSLQGMGYGYTF.

The chain has TRBV7-9 and TRBJ2-7; a possible D gene is TRBD2 (6 bases). The CDR3 totals 14 residues. Germline CDR1 SEHNR, CDR2 FQNEAQ (reference sequence). V lost 0 bases and J 4 bases, leaving 10 bases between the germline ends. The CDR3 region has the DNA TGTGCCAGCAGCTTAGCCTTCGGGGGATACGAGCAGTACTTC. As protein: CASSLAFGGYEQYF.

This clone showed up just a few times. Germline is not matched at one junction end, which may reflect a read error. The chain is built from TRBV6-1 and TRBJ2-1; D might be TRBD1 (5 bases). Germline CDR1 reads MNHNS; CDR2 reads SASEGT. This CDR3 has 12 residues. The CDR3 DNA follows: TGTGCCAGCAGTGAACCAGGGCCCGTAAAAATCTTC. Amino acid sequence: CASSEPGPVKIF.

This clone was found many times. The chain employs TRBV28 and TRBJ2-7, with D perhaps matching TRBD1 (6 bases). Per the germline V gene, CDR1 is MDHEN and CDR2 is SYDVKM. The CDR3 has 13 amino acids. The germline V and J ends were trimmed by 5 bases and 2 bases, with 10 bases remaining between them. In DNA form, the CDR3 reads TGTGCCAGCAGTCCCTCAGGGGCCTACGAGCAGTACTTC. Translated: CASSPSGAYEQYF.

This clone was detected a few times. V gene TRBV7-3 combines with J gene TRBJ2-5; D is unclear. This CDR3 has 14 amino acids. V was pared by 5 bases and J by 2 bases, with 12 bases between. Per the germline V gene, CDR1 is SGHTA and CDR2 is FQGTGA. CDR3 sequence reads: CASSQFGGQETQYF. CDR3 bases: TGTGCCAGCAGCCAATTCGGCGGACAAGAGACCCAGTACTTC. The full variable domain, with the rest looked up from reference TRBV7-3 and TRBJ2-5, is GAGVSQTPSNKVTEKGKYVELRCDPISGHTALYWYRQSLGQGPEFLIYFQGTGAADDSGLPNDRFFAVRPEGSVSTLKIQRTERGDSAVYLCASSQFGGQETQYFGPGTRLLVL.

The genes are TRBV29-1 and TRBJ1-2, with D perhaps matching TRBD1 (5 bases). The ends were cut back, 6 bases at V and 8 bases at J, with 16 bases in the middle. The CDR3 loop spans 12 amino acids. CDR1 and CDR2 from the germline V gene are SQVTM and ANQGSEA. CDR3 region: CSVHRGPGGYTF. CDR3 nucleotides: TGCAGCGTCCACCGGGGCCCTGGGGGCTACACCTTC.

This chain joins TRBV5-1 and TRBJ1-1; 8 bases are a match to TRBD1. The CDR3 is 16 amino acids. The ends lost 3 bases at V and 4 bases at J; junction bases unmatched: 11. The germline V gene encodes CDR1 SGHRS and CDR2 YFSETQ. The CDR3 region has the DNA TGCGCCAGCAGCTACCCTGTGGCAGGGGGCGTCACTGAAGCTTTCTTT. Its translation is CASSYPVAGGVTEAFF.

This clone was seen more than once but under ten times. This chain links TRBV6-5 with TRBJ2-5; no clear D gene. The germline V and J ends were trimmed by 0 bases and 5 bases, with 10 bases remaining between them. The CDR3 sequence is 14 residues long. In germline, CDR1 is MNHEY, CDR2 SVGAGI. In DNA, the CDR3 is TGTGCCAGCAGTTACTCAGGTGGAAGGGAGACCCAGTACTTC. Translating it yields CASSYSGGRETQYF.

This sequence joins TRBV11-3 and TRBJ2-7; D is possibly TRBD2 (6 bases). V was trimmed by 0 bases and J by 6 bases, leaving 9 bases between them. The germline gives CDR1 SGHNT, CDR2 YENEEA. This CDR3 has 13 amino acids. For the CDR3, the DNA is TGTGCCAGCAGCTTAGATGTGGGGGGCGAGCAGTACTTC. Translated, it gives CASSLDVGGEQYF.

This clone was seen a single time. The chain recombines TRBV9 with TRBJ1-4; 8 bases map to TRBD1. After removal of 3 bases from V and 5 bases from J, the junction contained 3 bases not matched to a gene. Germline V gene lookup returns CDR1 SGDLS and CDR2 YYNGEE. The CDR3 runs to 14 residues. CDR3 nucleotide sequence: TGTGCCAGCAGCGCACAGGGGGGAAATGAAAAACTGTTTTTT. Amino acid sequence: CASSAQGGNEKLFF.

V gene TRBV5-1 combines with J gene TRBJ2-1, with TRBD2 matching 10 bases. J lost 8 bases, V lost 4 bases, and 6 bases had no gene match. The CDR3 length is 14 residues. Germline values: CDR1 SGHRS, CDR2 YFSETQ. Here the CDR3 reads CASSGGLAWDEQFF. In DNA form, the CDR3 reads TGCGCCAGCAGCGGGGGACTAGCGTGGGATGAGCAGTTCTTC.

This clone was picked up a small number of times. The rearrangement links TRBV30 to TRBJ1-4, with TRBD1 as a possible D gene (5 bases). CDR1 is GTSNPN, CDR2 SVGIG, per germline (reference sequence). The CDR3 totals 15 residues. V gave up 4 bases and J gave up 4 bases, with 16 bases separating them. This chain's CDR3 is CAWNTVWTSNEKLFF. CDR3 DNA: TGTGCCTGGAATACCGTATGGACAAGTAATGAAAAACTGTTTTTT.

The chain has TRBV6-5 and TRBJ2-7; D is uncertain. The V gene lost 2 bases and the J gene lost 1 base, with 9 bases spanning the gap. From germline, CDR1 is MNHEY and CDR2 SVGAGI. The CDR3 runs to 14 residues. The CDR3 region is CASSYSQQSYEQYF. CDR3 in DNA: TGTGCCAGCAGTTACAGCCAGCAATCCTACGAGCAGTACTTC.

This clone is medium-sized within its sample. V usage is TRBV2 and J usage is TRBJ2-7; 7 positions agree with TRBD1. The junction had 6 bases not matched to a gene; V was cut back by 4 bases and J by 6 bases. There are 13 residues in the CDR3. Germline V gives CDR1 SNHLY, CDR2 FYNNEI. The CDR3 here is CASSAWTGAEQYF. CDR3 nucleotides: TGTGCCAGCAGTGCTTGGACAGGAGCCGAGCAGTACTTC.

This clone appeared many times. The V gene is TRBV7-9, the J gene TRBJ2-5; no definite D call. The V and J ends lost 2 bases and 5 bases respectively, with 9 bases between them. CDR3 length: 13 residues. Germline values: CDR1 SEHNR, CDR2 FQNEAQ (reference sequence). The CDR3 protein is CASSLWTPETQYF. The CDR3 DNA is TGTGCCAGCAGCTTATGGACCCCGGAGACCCAGTACTTC.

The chain is built from TRBV5-4 and TRBJ1-6, with 10 bases fitting TRBD1. The junction had 7 bases not matched to a gene; V was cut back by 4 bases and J by 6 bases. Per germline, CDR1 SGHNT and CDR2 YYREEE (reference sequence). The CDR3 totals 16 residues. CDR3 amino acids: CASSLDRDRGNSPLHF. CDR3 nucleotide sequence: TGTGCCAGCAGCCTAGACCGGGACAGGGGTAATTCACCCCTCCACTTT.